Listed below are T cell receptor beta chains from one sample, sequenced in a study of control samples from healthy donors and cancer patients. Using immunoSEQ multiplex PCR, the repertoire was profiled, and TCRdb retains in-frame clones only, with some absent. The sample records 100,000 to 150,000 clones, 85% to 95% being singletons. The sample was PBMCs. The receptors were sampled from an elderly man with head and neck cancer. The CDR3 runs from the conserved cysteine through the conserved F or W. A D gene is named only where the DNA matches it firmly.

d_call: -
v_call: TRBV7-2
j_call: TRBJ1-4
cdr3_nt: TGTGCCAGCAGCTTAAGGAGGGGAGAAAAACTGTTTTTT
cdr3_aa: CASSLRRGEKLFF

d_call: TRBD2
v_call: TRBV5-1
j_call: TRBJ2-3
cdr3_nt: TGCGCCAGCAGCTTGGCCGGAGGTTACGAGCGGGGGGATTGGGCAGATACGCAGTATTTT
cdr3_aa: CASSLAGGYERGDWADTQYF

d_call: -
v_call: TRBV10-3
j_call: TRBJ1-2
cdr3_nt: TGTGCCATCAGTGCCTCGTCAAGGGACCTTCTCCCCACCTTC
cdr3_aa: CAISASSRDLLPTF

d_call: -
v_call: TRBV20-1
j_call: TRBJ1-1
cdr3_nt: TGCAGTGCTAGTAGTGCACAGGGTGATAACACTGAAGCTTTCTTT
cdr3_aa: CSASSAQGDNTEAFF

d_call: -
v_call: TRBV12-3/TRBV12-4
j_call: TRBJ1-1
cdr3_nt: TGTGCCAGCAGTTTTTCATCCGACACTGAAGCTTTCTTT
cdr3_aa: CASSFSSDTEAFF

d_call: -
v_call: TRBV12-3/TRBV12-4
j_call: TRBJ1-2
cdr3_nt: TGTGCCAGCAGTCCCATCAAATATGGCTACACCTTC
cdr3_aa: CASSPIKYGYTF

d_call: -
v_call: TRBV4-1
j_call: TRBJ1-4
cdr3_nt: TGCGCCAGCAGCCAAGCCGGGGTAAGAGAAGAAAAACTGTTTTTT
cdr3_aa: CASSQAGVREEKLFF

d_call: -
v_call: TRBV4-1
j_call: TRBJ2-7
cdr3_nt: TGCGCCAGCAGCCAAGTTGGGCAGGGGATATACGAGCAGTACTTC
cdr3_aa: CASSQVGQGIYEQYF

d_call: -
v_call: TRBV7-2
j_call: TRBJ2-3
cdr3_nt: TGTGCCAGCAGCACGGACTTCACAGATACGCAGTATTTT
cdr3_aa: CASSTDFTDTQYF

d_call: -
v_call: TRBV30
j_call: TRBJ2-7
cdr3_nt: TGTGCCTCCCTCGTAAATAACGAGCAGTACTTC
cdr3_aa: CASLVNNEQYF

d_call: -
v_call: TRBV11-2
j_call: TRBJ2-6
cdr3_nt: TGTGCCAGCAGCTTAGCGGGGGCCAACGTCCTGACTTTC
cdr3_aa: CASSLAGANVLTF

d_call: -
v_call: TRBV2
j_call: TRBJ1-2
cdr3_nt: TGTGCCAGCAGTGTTGAAGGGTTCGGCTACACCTTC
cdr3_aa: CASSVEGFGYTF

d_call: -
v_call: TRBV21-1
j_call: TRBJ2-3
cdr3_nt: TGTGCCAGCAGCAAAGCTCGCCGGGGTTCCACAGATACGCAGTATTTT
cdr3_aa: CASSKARRGSTDTQYF

d_call: -
v_call: TRBV7-9
j_call: TRBJ1-5
cdr3_nt: TGTGCCAGCAGCTTTTCGGGGGTTCAGCCCCAGCATTTT
cdr3_aa: CASSFSGVQPQHF

d_call: -
v_call: TRBV10-1
j_call: TRBJ1-5
cdr3_nt: TGCGCCAGCAGGGTAAAGGAGAGACTTAGCAATCAGCCCCAGCATTTT
cdr3_aa: CASRVKERLSNQPQHF

d_call: -
v_call: TRBV24-1
j_call: TRBJ1-6
cdr3_nt: TGTGCCACCAGCCCCCCCAGATCCTATAATTCACCCCTCCACTTT
cdr3_aa: CATSPPRSYNSPLHF

d_call: TRBD1
v_call: TRBV5-4
j_call: TRBJ2-7
cdr3_nt: TGTGCCAGCAGCGCCGGGGCAGGGGGAGTCTACGAGCAGTACTTC
cdr3_aa: CASSAGAGGVYEQYF